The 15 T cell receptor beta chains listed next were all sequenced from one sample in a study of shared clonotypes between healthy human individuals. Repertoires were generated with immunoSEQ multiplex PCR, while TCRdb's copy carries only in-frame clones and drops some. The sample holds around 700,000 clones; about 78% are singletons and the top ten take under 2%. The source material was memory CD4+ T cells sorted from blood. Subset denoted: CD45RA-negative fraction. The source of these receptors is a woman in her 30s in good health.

The CDR3 DNA follows: TGTGCCAGCTCACCCATCAAGGTCGGGGAGCTGTTTTTT. It specifies CASSPIKVGELFF. This chain joins TRBV18 and TRBJ2-2; D remains unclear. The CDR3 is 13 residues long. Trimming left V 3 bases short and J 7 bases short, with 9 bases between. The V gene's germline CDR1 is KGHSH and CDR2 LQKENI.

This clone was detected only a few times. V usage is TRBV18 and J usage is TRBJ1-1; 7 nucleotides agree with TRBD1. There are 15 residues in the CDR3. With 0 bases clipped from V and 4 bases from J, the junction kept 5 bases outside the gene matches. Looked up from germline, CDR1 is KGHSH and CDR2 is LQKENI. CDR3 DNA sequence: TGTGCCAGCTCACCACCAGGGTCAGGGGGCACTGAAGCTTTCTTT. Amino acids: CASSPPGSGGTEAFF. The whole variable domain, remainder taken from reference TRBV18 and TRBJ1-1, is NAGVMQNPRHLVRRRGQEARLRCSPMKGHSHVYWYRQLPEEGLKFMVYLQKENIIDESGMPKERFSAEFPKEGPSILRIQQVVRGDSAAYFCASSPPGSGGTEAFFGQGTRLTVV.

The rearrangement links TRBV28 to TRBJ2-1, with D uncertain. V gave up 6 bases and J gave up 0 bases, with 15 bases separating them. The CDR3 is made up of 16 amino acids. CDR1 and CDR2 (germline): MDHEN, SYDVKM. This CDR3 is CASRSLPATSYNEQFF. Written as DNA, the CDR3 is TGTGCCAGCAGATCTCTTCCAGCGACCTCCTACAATGAGCAGTTCTTC.

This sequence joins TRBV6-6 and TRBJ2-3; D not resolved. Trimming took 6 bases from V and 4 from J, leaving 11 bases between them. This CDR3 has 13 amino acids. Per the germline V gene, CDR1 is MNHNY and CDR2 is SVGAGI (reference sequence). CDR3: CASSTIRADTQYF. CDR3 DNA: TGTGCCAGCAGCACTATTAGGGCAGATACGCAGTATTTT.

CDR3 in amino acids: CASTKLGQMNTEAFF. The CDR3 nucleotides read TGTGCCAGCACTAAGCTGGGGCAGATGAACACTGAAGCTTTCTTT. The V gene is TRBV5-5, the J gene TRBJ1-1; TRBD1 is a possible D gene (5 bases). Germline CDR1 reads SGHKS; CDR2 reads YYEKEE (reference sequence). Trimming stripped 6 bases from V and 0 bases from J, with 15 bases between. The CDR3 is made up of 15 amino acids.

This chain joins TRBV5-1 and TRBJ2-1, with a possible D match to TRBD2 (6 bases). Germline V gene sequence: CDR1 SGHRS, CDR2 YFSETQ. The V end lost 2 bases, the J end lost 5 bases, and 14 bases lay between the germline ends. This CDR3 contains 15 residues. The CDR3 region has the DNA TGCGCCAGCAGCTTCCAAATTTTAGCGGACAATGAGCAGTTCTTC. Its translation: CASSFQILADNEQFF. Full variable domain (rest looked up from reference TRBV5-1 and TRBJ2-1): KAGVTQTPRYLIKTRGQQVTLSCSPISGHRSVSWYQQTPGQGLQFLFEYFSETQRNKGNFPGRFSGRQFSNSRSEMNVSTLELGDSALYLCASSFQILADNEQFFGPGTRLTVL.

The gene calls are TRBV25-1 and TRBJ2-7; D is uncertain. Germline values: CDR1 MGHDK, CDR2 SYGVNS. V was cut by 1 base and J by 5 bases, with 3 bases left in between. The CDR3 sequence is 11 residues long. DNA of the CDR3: TGTGCCAGCAGTGAATTGAACGAGCAGTACTTC. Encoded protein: CASSELNEQYF.

CDR3 protein: CASSLRTTGGAEQFF. For the CDR3, the DNA is TGTGCCAGCAGCCTACGGACAACGGGCGGCGCTGAGCAGTTCTTC. This sequence joins TRBV7-3 and TRBJ2-1; TRBD1 is a possible D gene (5 bases). Germline loops: CDR1 SGHTA, CDR2 FQGTGA. The germline V and J ends were trimmed by 5 bases and 9 bases, with 20 bases remaining between them. This CDR3 is built from 15 residues.

Here the CDR3 reads CASSGQGPSTGELFF. CDR3 sequence (DNA): TGTGCCAGCAGCGGGCAGGGGCCTTCCACCGGGGAGCTGTTTTTT. This rearrangement joins TRBV14 to TRBJ2-2; the D gene is possibly TRBD1 (6 bases). CDR3 length equals 15 residues. The germline V gene has CDR1 SGHDN and CDR2 FVKESK. Trimming pared 5 bases from V and 4 bases from J, leaving 14 bases between.

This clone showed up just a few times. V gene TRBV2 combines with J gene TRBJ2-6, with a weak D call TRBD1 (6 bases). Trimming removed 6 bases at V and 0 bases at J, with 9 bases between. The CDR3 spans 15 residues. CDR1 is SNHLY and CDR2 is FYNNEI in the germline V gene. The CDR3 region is CASSGQLSGANVLTF. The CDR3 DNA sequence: TGTGCCAGCAGCGGACAGCTCTCTGGGGCCAACGTCCTGACTTTC.

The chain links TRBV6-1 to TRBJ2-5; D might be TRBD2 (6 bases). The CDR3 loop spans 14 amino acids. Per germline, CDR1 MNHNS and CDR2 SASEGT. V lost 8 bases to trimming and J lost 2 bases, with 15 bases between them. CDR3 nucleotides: TGTGCCAGCGAAAGACGGGGGTTTCAAGAGACCCAGTACTTC. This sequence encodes CASERRGFQETQYF.

CDR3 nucleotide sequence: TGCGCCAGCAGCCAACAGATCCAAGAGACCCAGTACTTC. Its translation is CASSQQIQETQYF. The chain recombines TRBV4-1 with TRBJ2-5; D gene unclear. The CDR3 contains 13 residues. V lost 2 bases and J 1 base, leaving 5 bases between the germline ends. CDR1 is MGHRA and CDR2 is YSYEKL in the germline V gene.

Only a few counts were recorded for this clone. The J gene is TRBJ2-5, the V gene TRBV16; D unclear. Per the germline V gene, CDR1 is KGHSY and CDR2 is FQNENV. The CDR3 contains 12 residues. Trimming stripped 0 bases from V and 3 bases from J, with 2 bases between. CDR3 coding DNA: TGTGCCAGCAGCCAATCTGAAGAGACCCAGTACTTC. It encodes CASSQSEETQYF.

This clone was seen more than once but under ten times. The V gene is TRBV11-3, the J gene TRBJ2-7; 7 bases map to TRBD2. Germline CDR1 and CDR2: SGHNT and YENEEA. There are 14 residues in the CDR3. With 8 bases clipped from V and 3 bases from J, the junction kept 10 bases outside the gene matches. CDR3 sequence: CASSRSGGNYEQYF. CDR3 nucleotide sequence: TGTGCCAGCTCCCGGTCGGGGGGTAACTACGAGCAGTACTTC.

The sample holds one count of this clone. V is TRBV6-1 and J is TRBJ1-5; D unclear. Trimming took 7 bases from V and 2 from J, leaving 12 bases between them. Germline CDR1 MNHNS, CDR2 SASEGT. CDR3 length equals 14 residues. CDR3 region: CASTEIGGNQPQHF. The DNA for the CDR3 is TGTGCCAGCACCGAAATCGGGGGCAATCAGCCCCAGCATTTT.